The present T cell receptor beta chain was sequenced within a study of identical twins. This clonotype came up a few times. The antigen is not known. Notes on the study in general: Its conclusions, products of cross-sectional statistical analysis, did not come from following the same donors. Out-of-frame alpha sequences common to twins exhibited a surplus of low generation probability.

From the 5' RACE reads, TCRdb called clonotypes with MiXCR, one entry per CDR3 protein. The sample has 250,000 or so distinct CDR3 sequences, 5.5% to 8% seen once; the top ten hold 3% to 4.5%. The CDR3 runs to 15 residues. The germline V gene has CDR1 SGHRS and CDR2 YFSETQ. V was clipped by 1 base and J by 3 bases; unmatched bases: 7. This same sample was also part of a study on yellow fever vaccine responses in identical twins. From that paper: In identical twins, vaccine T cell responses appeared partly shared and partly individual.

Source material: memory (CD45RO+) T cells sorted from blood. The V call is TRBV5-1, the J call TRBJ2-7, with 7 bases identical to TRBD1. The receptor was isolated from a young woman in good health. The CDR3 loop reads CASSLRVRGFYEQYV. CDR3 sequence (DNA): TGCGCCAGCAGCTTGAGGGTCAGGGGGTTCTACGAGCAGTACGTC.